This entry lists 23 T cell receptor beta chains sequenced from one sample in a study of blood T cells in healthy people across ages. A second PCR, run for about 6 to 11 cycles, used a sample-barcoded 5' primer plus a J-beta primer mix. TCRdb re-analysed the 5' RACE reads in MiXCR, keeping a single row per CDR3 protein. The sample holds about 640,000 distinct CDR3 sequences, roughly 31% seen once. What was sequenced was blood. The source of these receptors is a woman aged 80 or older in good health.

This clonotype was recorded many times. The chain is built from TRBV28 and TRBJ2-7; D is ambiguous. Trimming pared 9 bases from V and 3 bases from J, leaving 9 bases between. Germline assignment: CDR1 MDHEN and CDR2 SYDVKM. This CDR3 comprises 11 residues. CDR3 residues: CASRRFYEQYF. CDR3 nucleotide sequence: TGTGCCAGTCGACGGTTCTACGAGCAGTACTTC. Full variable domain (rest looked up from reference TRBV28 and TRBJ2-7): DVKVTQSSRYLVKRTGEKVFLECVQDMDHENMFWYRQDPGLGLRLIYFSYDVKMKEKGDIPEGYSVSREKKERFSLILESASTNQTSMYLCASRRFYEQYFGPGTRLTVT.

In this sample, this clonotype turned up many times. The chain joins TRBV20-1 to TRBJ2-1; D unresolved. Trimming stripped 3 bases from V and 0 bases from J, with 9 bases between. There are 14 residues in the CDR3. In germline, CDR1 is DFQATT, CDR2 SNEGSKA (reference sequence). CDR3 DNA: TGCAGTGCTAGCGGGTGGAGCTCCTACAATGAGCAGTTCTTC. Its protein is CSASGWSSYNEQFF.

In the case of this clonotype: A much larger clone differs from this one at a single base, so this may be a read error. The rearrangement uses TRBV6-1 and TRBJ2-5; 16 nucleotides agree with TRBD2. CDR1 and CDR2 (germline): MNHNS, SASEGT. The CDR3 loop spans 17 amino acids. Trimming took 5 bases from V and 5 from J; bases not matched to a gene: 8. CDR3 bases: TGTGCCAGCAGTACCGGGACTAGCGGGGGGGTAGGGGAGACCCAGTACTTC. Protein: CASSTGTSGGVGETQYF.

Comments on this clonotype: One base away lies a much larger clone, so this may be a sequencing read error. Here the CDR3 DNA reads TGCGCCAGCAGCTTGGCCAAATGGGACGAGCAGTTCTTC. Its protein is CASSLAKWDEQFF. V and J are TRBV5-1 and TRBJ2-1; tentatively, D is TRBD1 or TRBD2 (5 bases each). The CDR3 contains 13 residues. Germline CDR1 SGHRS, CDR2 YFSETQ. The V end was cut by 0 bases, the J end by 10 bases, with 11 bases between.

This clonotype has at least ten counts. This chain uses TRBV7-6 with TRBJ2-7; 8 bases align to TRBD1. The CDR3 has 14 amino acids. Per germline, CDR1 SGHVS and CDR2 FNYEAQ. Germline trimming cut 4 bases from V and 2 bases from J; bases unmatched to any gene: 4. The CDR3 sequence: CASSSRTGPYEQYF. The CDR3 DNA follows: TGTGCCAGCAGCTCCAGGACAGGGCCCTACGAGCAGTACTTC.

The rearrangement joins TRBV7-3 to TRBJ1-2; possibly TRBD1 for D (6 bases). V was clipped by 9 bases and J by 3 bases, with 20 bases between them. Germline-derived CDR1 and CDR2 are SGHTA and FQGTGA. The CDR3 extends over 15 amino acids. The CDR3 here is CARWGGAVWYYGYTF. In DNA form, the CDR3 reads TGTGCCAGGTGGGGGGGCGCAGTCTGGTACTATGGCTACACCTTC.

This clonotype has just a few counts. The genes are TRBV20-1 and TRBJ2-1; 10 bases match TRBD1. The CDR3 is 17 residues long. Germline V gene lookup returns CDR1 DFQATT and CDR2 SNEGSKA (reference sequence). J was trimmed by 0 bases and V by 5 bases; bases with no gene match: 10. The CDR3 coding sequence is TGCAGTGCTCGGGGACAGGGGACCTTATTCTCCTACAATGAGCAGTTCTTC. Translated: CSARGQGTLFSYNEQFF.

This clonotype was seen repeatedly, ten times or more. The J gene is TRBJ2-7, the V gene TRBV20-1; 11 nucleotides line up with TRBD2. The CDR3 spans 14 residues. Germline V gene data show CDR1 as DFQATT and CDR2 as SNEGSKA (reference sequence). The junction had 6 bases not matched to a gene; V was cut back by 6 bases and J by 2 bases. The DNA of the CDR3 is TGCAGTGCAACTAGCGGGGGCCTCACCTACGAGCAGTACTTC. It translates to CSATSGGLTYEQYF.

This rearrangement joins TRBV28 to TRBJ1-5, with D uncertain. The CDR3 loop spans 16 amino acids. Trimming pared 3 bases from V and 3 bases from J, leaving 15 bases between. Germline V gives CDR1 MDHEN, CDR2 SYDVKM. CDR3 loop: CASSFYDARLNQPQHF. The CDR3 region has the DNA TGTGCCAGCAGTTTCTACGATGCCCGGCTCAATCAGCCCCAGCATTTT.

The rearrangement joins TRBV7-2 to TRBJ2-5; 10 bases match TRBD2. The CDR3 loop spans 15 amino acids. The germline gives CDR1 SGHTA, CDR2 FQGNSA. The ends lost 1 base at V and 13 bases at J; junction bases unmatched: 12. CDR3: CASSLEGLAQSARYF. For the CDR3, the DNA is TGTGCCAGCAGCTTAGAGGGACTAGCGCAGTCCGCACGGTACTTC.

This rearrangement joins TRBV7-2 to TRBJ2-1, with no clear D. CDR3 length: 12 residues. Germline V CDR1 and CDR2: SGHTA, FQGNSA. Trimming took 2 bases from V and 8 from J, leaving 7 bases between them. Here the CDR3 DNA reads TGTGCCAGCAGCTTAATGCGCCATGAGCAGTTCTTC. Translated: CASSLMRHEQFF.

In this sample, this clonotype turned up many times. V usage is TRBV5-1 and J usage is TRBJ1-5; TRBD1 matches 7 bases. Trimming took 2 bases from V and 1 from J; bases not matched to a gene: 3. This CDR3 contains 15 residues. Germline V gives CDR1 SGHRS, CDR2 YFSETQ. CDR3 DNA: TGCGCCAGCAGCTTATCAGGGGGGAGCAATCAGCCCCAGCATTTT. Encoded protein: CASSLSGGSNQPQHF. Full variable domain (remainder filled in from reference TRBV5-1 and TRBJ1-5): KAGVTQTPRYLIKTRGQQVTLSCSPISGHRSVSWYQQTPGQGLQFLFEYFSETQRNKGNFPGRFSGRQFSNSRSEMNVSTLELGDSALYLCASSLSGGSNQPQHFGDGTRLSIL.

In its sample, this clonotype was seen many times. The chain couples TRBV20-1 to TRBJ1-2, with TRBD1 as a possible D gene (5 bases). CDR3 length: 14 residues. The germline V and J ends were trimmed by 3 bases and 2 bases, with 13 bases remaining between them. CDR1 DFQATT and CDR2 SNEGSKA come from the germline V gene (reference sequence). The CDR3 DNA is TGCAGTGCTAGTTCGGGCAGGGAAAACTATGGCTACACCTTC. It encodes CSASSGRENYGYTF.

This clonotype was recorded a few times. V and J are TRBV20-1 and TRBJ2-5, with 8 bases that match TRBD1. CDR3 size: 12 residues. The V segment lost 5 bases and the J segment 2 bases; nucleotides outside the gene matches: 1. CDR1 DFQATT and CDR2 SNEGSKA come from the germline V gene (reference sequence). The CDR3, as DNA: TGCAGTGCTGGGGACAGGCAAGAGACCCAGTACTTC. It yields the protein CSAGDRQETQYF.

This chain connects TRBV12-3 or TRBV12-4 to TRBJ1-4, with unresolved D. Trimming took off 2 bases at V and 4 bases at J, with 8 bases between the two ends. The CDR3 has 14 amino acids. The CDR3: CASSLTIGNEKLFF. The CDR3 DNA reads as TGTGCCAGCAGTTTAACGATAGGTAATGAAAAACTGTTTTTT.

This clonotype was recorded many times. The rearrangement joins TRBV20-1 to TRBJ2-5; no firm D call. CDR3 size: 13 residues. V was pared by 6 bases and J by 3 bases, with 14 bases between. In germline, CDR1 is DFQATT, CDR2 SNEGSKA (reference sequence). The CDR3 protein is CSASPGLKETQYF. CDR3 nucleotide sequence: TGCAGTGCCTCCCCCGGGTTGAAAGAGACCCAGTACTTC.

To note about this clonotype: A single base separates this from a much larger clone, so it may be a read error. The V gene is TRBV6-1, the J gene TRBJ1-5; 9 nucleotides match TRBD1. Germline values: CDR1 MNHNS, CDR2 SASEGT. This CDR3 is 15 amino acids long. The CDR3 is CASRGGTGTTQPRHF. The CDR3 DNA follows: TGTGCCAGCAGGGGAGGGACAGGGACGACCCAGCCCCGGCATTTT.

The genes are TRBV3-1 and TRBJ2-4; the match to TRBD2 covers 8 bases. The trim removed 1 base at V and 15 bases at J, leaving 8 bases unmatched. Germline V CDR1 and CDR2: LGHDT, YNNKEL (reference sequence). This CDR3 has 13 amino acids. CDR3 in DNA: TGTGCCAGCAGCCAAGTTCAAGCGGGGGCCCCGTACTTC. It yields the protein CASSQVQAGAPYF.

In its sample, this clonotype was seen many times. The V call is TRBV7-2, the J call TRBJ1-2; weak D call: TRBD1 (6 bases). The V and J ends lost 3 bases and 8 bases respectively, with 13 bases between them. CDR3 length equals 13 residues. The germline V gene has CDR1 SGHTA and CDR2 FQGNSA. The CDR3 nucleotides are TGTGCCAGCAGCTTGGACAGTATCACCGGCTACACCTTC. Its translation is CASSLDSITGYTF. The whole variable domain, remainder taken from reference TRBV7-2 and TRBJ1-2, is GAGVSQSPSNKVTEKGKDVELRCDPISGHTALYWYRQSLGQGLEFLIYFQGNSAPDKSGLPSDRFSAERTGGSVSTLTIQRTQQEDSAVYLCASSLDSITGYTFGSGTRLTVV.

This clonotype turned up a few times. V is TRBV6-6 and J is TRBJ1-4; D gene unclear. Trimming shortened V by 6 bases and J by 3 bases, and 8 bases separated the two germline ends. From germline, CDR1 is MNHNY and CDR2 SVGAGI (reference sequence). This CDR3 contains 13 residues. The CDR3 sequence: CASRGPANEKLFF. In DNA form, the CDR3 reads TGTGCCAGCAGAGGACCGGCTAATGAAAAACTGTTTTTT.

Only a few counts were recorded for this clonotype. This chain joins TRBV5-1 and TRBJ2-2; D is possibly TRBD2 (5 bases). This CDR3 has 21 amino acids. V lost 0 bases to trimming and J lost 4 bases, with 28 bases between them. Germline-derived CDR1 and CDR2 are SGHRS and YFSETQ. The CDR3 bases are TGCGCCAGCAGCTTGGCTGGGAGTAGAGGCGTGGCAGCACAAATCACCGGGGAGCTGTTTTTT. Protein: CASSLAGSRGVAAQITGELFF. The full variable domain, in which reference TRBV5-1 and TRBJ2-2 provide the parts outside the CDR3, is KAGVTQTPRYLIKTRGQQVTLSCSPISGHRSVSWYQQTPGQGLQFLFEYFSETQRNKGNFPGRFSGRQFSNSRSEMNVSTLELGDSALYLCASSLAGSRGVAAQITGELFFGEGSRLTVL.

This clonotype was found once. The chain carries TRBV5-1 and TRBJ1-5, with D possibly matching TRBD1 (6 bases). Looked up from germline, CDR1 is SGHRS and CDR2 is YFSETQ. V was pared by 5 bases and J by 5 bases, with 14 bases between. This CDR3 is built from 14 residues. CDR3: CASSPVAGDQPQHF. As DNA, the CDR3 is TGCGCCAGCAGTCCGGTGGCAGGGGATCAGCCCCAGCATTTT.

This clonotype has more than one count but fewer than ten. The genes are TRBV20-1 and TRBJ1-3; no definite D call. The germline gives CDR1 DFQATT, CDR2 SNEGSKA (reference sequence). This CDR3 spans 14 amino acids. V lost 5 bases to trimming and J lost 0 bases, with 11 bases between them. CDR3 region: CSAEAVNSGNTIYF. The CDR3 bases are TGCAGTGCTGAGGCAGTCAACTCTGGAAACACCATATATTTT.